Listed below are T cell receptor beta chains from one sample, sequenced in a study of monozygotic twins with inflammatory bowel disease. Following a re-call of the 5' RACE reads, TCRdb has one entry per CDR3 protein and lacks DNA. Here the sample table reports fewer than 350,000 distinct CDR3 sequences. Material for sequencing was blood. The source of these receptors is a human donor with ulcerative colitis or Crohn's disease, or a healthy co-twin of an affected twin (not recorded which). Each CDR3 is given with its conserved first and last residue.

j_call v_call cdr3_aa
TRBJ2-5 TRBV5-6 CASSIIGRVGGQETQYF
TRBJ2-1 TRBV12-3/TRBV12-4 CASSSSSGTRFSYEQFF
TRBJ1-4 TRBV4-1 CASSQPLTNEKLFF
TRBJ1-4 TRBV5-1 CASSLAHYTNEKLFF
TRBJ2-7 TRBV7-2 CASSLTAGGPSEQYF
TRBJ2-1 TRBV15 CATSRKPAAAEQFF
TRBJ2-1 TRBV19 CASKPGTSAYNEQFF
TRBJ2-5 TRBV28 CASSTVLEYQETQYF
TRBJ1-2 TRBV12-3/TRBV12-4 CASSLMADYNYGYTF
TRBJ2-3 TRBV12-3/TRBV12-4 CASRGTGTGQADTQYF
TRBJ2-7 TRBV12-3/TRBV12-4 CASSFVGTGGSYEQYF
TRBJ1-2 TRBV27 CASSPLVGQGAEGYTF
TRBJ1-1 TRBV12-3/TRBV12-4 CASSLGSADRPPFF
TRBJ2-4 TRBV12-3/TRBV12-4 CASSLTSLGDLTSTVIQYF
TRBJ1-1 TRBV20-1 CRVPGRNTEAFF
TRBJ2-3 TRBV4-3 CASSQEIILSGGDTQYF
TRBJ2-1 TRBV7-9 CASHWGSSYNEQFF
TRBJ2-1 TRBV18 CASSPRSLAERNEQFF
TRBJ2-7 TRBV28 CASSAKGGRYEQYF
TRBJ1-4 TRBV5-1 CASSSWAGFNEKLFF